This T cell receptor beta chain comes out of a study of cytomegalovirus exposure and HLA in healthy donors. Study details: For the roughly 370 genotyped donors, 75% to 90% fell within the Caucasian-associated ancestry cluster.

PCR was performed using 60 Vbeta and 13 Jbeta primers. The protocol was immunoSEQ multiplex PCR, while the TCRdb copy is restricted to in-frame clones and leaves out a portion. The sample lists around 100,000 clones; approximately 80% were seen once. The CDR3 has 15 amino acids. CDR1 MGHRA and CDR2 YSYEKL come from the germline V gene. Trimming stripped 0 bases from V and 2 bases from J, with 11 bases between. General study results and limits: The classifier reportedly diagnosed cytomegalovirus status with high specificity and sensitivity. A later examination showed that TCR association rates differed by HLA locus, with DRB1 most and HLA-C fewest.

In this sample, this clone turned up once. No antigen is known for it. All donors participated as healthy donors of bone marrow. Sequenced: PBMCs. This sequence joins TRBV4-1 and TRBJ2-7; D not certain. The receptor's source is a woman between 40 and 50 years old in good health and CMV-seropositive. CDR3 in DNA: TGCGCCAGCAGCCAAGATTTACTATCCGCCTACGAGCAGTACTTC. Translation: CASSQDLLSAYEQYF.